This is a list of T cell receptor beta chains from one sample in a study of T-cell reconstitution after alpha-beta-depleted transplantation in children. Each CDR3 protein is one row after TCRdb ran MiXCR on the PCR reads. The sample carries about 300,000 distinct CDR3 sequences, roughly 7.8% recorded once. The sample consisted of peripheral blood, taken 360 days after TCRalphabeta/CD19-depleted stem cell transplant. These receptors were collected from a female patient aged 2 to 10 who had a stem cell transplant for Fanconi anemia, so the T cells may come from the graft donor. Each CDR3 is given without its conserved first and last residue. The order of the fields is clone size, J gene, V gene, CDR3 protein. Clone size is stated in some rows and not others, as once, few, many or a class when expanded.

many TRBJ2-2 TRBV5-1 ASRDTINTGELF
few TRBJ1-1 TRBV20-1 SAPDVRDRGDTEAF
NA TRBJ2-2 TRBV6-5 ASSWSGGTITGELF
few TRBJ2-2 TRBV5-5 ASSLGPRGGASGELF
many TRBJ1-2 TRBV18 ASSPPGTGDGYT
many TRBJ2-5 TRBV5-1 ASSLKTGPETQY
NA TRBJ2-2 TRBV30 AWATGVVGELF
NA TRBJ2-3 TRBV6-5 ASSYSIDRGSNTQY
few TRBJ2-7 TRBV5-1 ASSLLTSGSSHEQY
many TRBJ2-1 TRBV4-3 ASSQDLLTSGAHEQF
many TRBJ2-1 TRBV2 ATLQGKSSYNEQF
NA TRBJ2-2 TRBV7-6 ASSPGPYIPGELF
NA TRBJ1-5 TRBV11-2 ASSSRDRILWPQH
many TRBJ1-1 TRBV5-1 ASGDRVNTEAF
many TRBJ1-2 TRBV20-1 SALKYGGNYGYT
few TRBJ2-2 TRBV6-1 ASSIRDTYTGELF
NA TRBJ2-3 TRBV5-6 ASSFLERSTDTQY
many TRBJ1-2 TRBV12-3/TRBV12-4 ASSPSYGPYGYT
few TRBJ1-6 TRBV9 ASSVEAGWDSPLH
many TRBJ2-2 TRBV7-9 ASSRAQPQGGELF
NA TRBJ2-5 TRBV3-1 ASSPPGKETQY
NA TRBJ2-5 TRBV7-9 ASSPYRQGMRETQY
NA TRBJ1-2 TRBV6-5 ASSYSQVADGYT
many TRBJ2-7 TRBV9 ASSVGIQGPNEQY
many TRBJ2-6 TRBV27 ASRYTSTGFLQSSGANVLT
NA TRBJ1-1 TRBV30 AWSLGTIEAF
many TRBJ2-2 TRBV27 ASSLRDTYTGELF
many TRBJ2-1 TRBV10-1 ASSEGSPYNEQF
NA TRBJ1-3 TRBV4-2 ASSHATGEEGNTIY
NA TRBJ2-2 TRBV5-1 ASSLQGAETGELF
many TRBJ2-7 TRBV15 ATSREGTGGYEQY
few TRBJ1-2 TRBV12-3/TRBV12-4 ASSFYSGSYGYT
NA TRBJ2-2 TRBV2 AFSPLAVRGGSNTGELF
NA TRBJ1-2 TRBV7-2 ASSWDRALTFYGYT
few TRBJ2-7 TRBV30 AWRRGFTSPYEQY
many TRBJ1-3 TRBV29-1 SVDSVSGNTIY
few TRBJ2-7 TRBV19 ASSNGNRDRPYEQY